This T cell receptor (beta chain) originates from a study of identical twins. Germline V gene data show CDR1 as MNHNS and CDR2 as SASEGT. The CDR3 is made up of 14 amino acids. J gave up 4 bases and V 7 bases, and 6 bases lay outside the gene matches. TCRdb processed the 5' RACE reads anew with MiXCR; each CDR3 protein has one entry. This sample has about 720,000 distinct CDR3 sequences, with around a sixth found just once. The sample was also reused in another study, on T cells expressing NK-cell markers.

This chain uses TRBV6-1 with TRBJ2-1, with 8 positions matching TRBD1. The sample consisted of PBMCs. The origin of this receptor is a woman under 30 in good health. CDR3 protein: CASTGGTVYNEQFF. CDR3 sequence (DNA): TGTGCCAGCACAGGGGGCACAGTGTACAATGAGCAGTTCTTC.